One and the same sample provided the 30 T cell receptor beta chains below, sequenced in a study of immune heterogeneity within non-small cell lung tumors. TCRs were amplified from 450 to 700 ng gDNA of bulk tumor per sample. Each primary tumor yielded several biopsies, collected far apart from one another at surgery. Enrolled patients presented with newly diagnosed, previously untreated non-small cell lung cancer and underwent curative surgery. TCR beta CDR3 regions came from multiplex PCR with 32 forward V and 13 reverse J primers. Using its own MiXCR run on the multiplex PCR reads, TCRdb lists one record per CDR3 protein. This table has some 15,000 distinct CDR3 sequences, around 30% appearing once. The sample taken for sequencing was lung tumor tissue. These receptors all stem from a woman between 45 and 65 years old with non-small cell lung cancer.

The sample holds many counts of this clonotype. The V and J genes are TRBV24-1 and TRBJ1-2; TRBD1 might be the D (6 bases). The CDR3 length is 16 residues. V lost 4 bases and J 8 bases, leaving 22 bases between the germline ends. Germline CDR1 reads KGHDR; CDR2 reads SFDVKD. The CDR3 DNA follows: TGTGCCACCAGTGACTACAGGACAGACCCGCAGGTGGGCTACACCTTC. Translation: CATSDYRTDPQVGYTF.

This clonotype was seen a handful of times. The chain combines TRBV6-2 or TRBV6-3 with TRBJ2-7; 10 nucleotides match TRBD1. In germline, CDR1 is MNHEY, CDR2 SVGEGT. V shed 7 bases, J shed 5 bases, and the junction held 5 bases outside the gene matches. The CDR3 consists of 13 residues. CDR3 nucleotide sequence: TGTGCCAGCACCCTAGACAGGGGGCACGAGCAGTACTTC. Amino acid sequence: CASTLDRGHEQYF.

This clonotype is medium-sized. The chain joins TRBV5-1 to TRBJ2-3; D gene uncertain. With 4 bases removed from V and 1 base from J, the gap between germline ends came to 10 bases. Germline values: CDR1 SGHRS, CDR2 YFSETQ. This CDR3 spans 14 amino acids. The CDR3: CASSPGRRTDTQYF. Here the CDR3 DNA reads TGCGCCAGCAGCCCGGGCCGCCGCACAGATACGCAGTATTTT.

This clonotype is labeled medium-sized (0.01 to 0.1%). The chain is built from TRBV11-2 and TRBJ1-3; D gene unclear. Germline CDR1 SGHAT, CDR2 FQNNGV. CDR3 length: 13 amino acids. V was trimmed by 4 bases and J by 0 bases, leaving 4 bases between them. Here the CDR3 reads CASSSVSGNTIYF. In DNA form, the CDR3 reads TGTGCCAGCAGCTCCGTCTCTGGAAACACCATATATTTT.

By share, this clonotype counts as medium-sized. CDR3 region: CASSLRASSGNTIYF. CDR3 coding DNA: TGTGCCAGCAGTTTACGGGCAAGCTCTGGAAACACCATATATTTT. The gene calls are TRBV27 and TRBJ1-3; D call uncertain. The CDR3 contains 15 residues. CDR1 MNHEY and CDR2 SMNVEV come from the germline V gene (reference sequence). Trimming cost V 2 bases and J 0 bases, with 8 bases left between them.

This rearrangement joins TRBV20-1 to TRBJ2-5; 12 bases align to TRBD2. The CDR3 is 15 amino acids. J lost 4 bases, V lost 6 bases, and 9 bases had no gene match. Germline V gives CDR1 DFQATT, CDR2 SNEGSKA (reference sequence). The CDR3 sequence: CSAPPTSGGGETQYF. In nucleotides, the CDR3 is TGCAGTGCCCCGCCGACTAGCGGGGGAGGAGAGACCCAGTACTTC.

This clonotype showed up just a few times. V and J are TRBV10-3 and TRBJ1-2; weak D call: TRBD1 (6 bases). The CDR3 has 10 amino acids. Trimming cost V 10 bases and J 6 bases, with 9 bases left between them. From germline, CDR1 is ENHRY and CDR2 SYGVKD. The CDR3 DNA is TGTGCCACCCGACAGGATGGCTACACCTTC. Translation gives CATRQDGYTF.

This chain links TRBV20-1 with TRBJ1-5; D unresolved. Between the trimmed V and J ends, which lost 4 bases and 6 bases, there was a span of 13 bases. Germline V gives CDR1 DFQATT, CDR2 SNEGSKA (reference sequence). The CDR3 is 13 amino acids. The CDR3 sequence is CSATKGGIQPQHF. The CDR3 nucleotides are TGCAGTGCTACGAAAGGAGGGATTCAGCCCCAGCATTTT.

In DNA form, the CDR3 reads TGTGCCAGCAACGGACGGGACAGGGGGCAGTTCTTC. Translation: CASNGRDRGQFF. The chain has TRBV28 and TRBJ2-1, with 10 bases identical to TRBD1. The junction had 6 bases not matched to a gene; V was cut back by 7 bases and J by 12 bases. This CDR3 is built from 12 residues. From germline, CDR1 is MDHEN and CDR2 SYDVKM.

By sample fraction, this clonotype is medium-sized. The V call is TRBV5-5, the J call TRBJ1-5; possibly TRBD1 for D (5 bases). The germline V gene encodes CDR1 SGHKS and CDR2 YYEKEE (reference sequence). Trimming took 0 bases from V and 0 from J, leaving 10 bases between them. The CDR3 spans 16 residues. CDR3 protein: CASSLVGGDSNQPQHF. CDR3 DNA sequence: TGTGCCAGCAGCTTGGTCGGAGGGGATAGCAATCAGCCCCAGCATTTT.

As concerns this clonotype: One base away lies a much larger clone, so this may be a sequencing read error. The J gene is TRBJ2-1, the V gene TRBV2, with unresolved D. The length of the CDR3 is 18 residues. Trimming pared 10 bases from V and 0 bases from J, leaving 25 bases between. Germline V gene data show CDR1 as SNHLY and CDR2 as FYNNEI. In nucleotides, the CDR3 is TGTGCCAACACCGGGCTGGGCAGCCCAGTCGACTCCTACAATGAGCAGTTCTTC. It encodes CANTGLGSPVDSYNEQFF.

This clonotype was seen at least ten times. In DNA form, the CDR3 reads TGCGCCAGCAGCTTGATTGGGGGGCGGCAAGAGACCCAGTACTTC. Translating gives CASSLIGGRQETQYF. This chain uses TRBV5-1 with TRBJ2-5; D possibly uses TRBD1 or TRBD2 (6 bases each). Trimming took 1 base from V and 2 from J, leaving 12 bases between them. The CDR3 covers 15 residues. Germline V CDR1 and CDR2: SGHRS, YFSETQ.

This clonotype is termed medium-sized. V usage is TRBV28 and J usage is TRBJ2-1; a weak D match, TRBD2 (7 bases). The CDR3 runs to 12 residues. V lost 6 bases and J lost 14, with 17 bases in between. Looked up from germline, CDR1 is MDHEN and CDR2 is SYDVKM. The CDR3, as DNA: TGTGCCAGCAGGACCCAAGGGGGAGGGAAGTTCTTC. It translates to CASRTQGGGKFF.

This clonotype appeared many times. V is TRBV2 and J is TRBJ2-2, with 8 bases that match TRBD1. This CDR3 spans 14 amino acids. Germline CDR1 and CDR2: SNHLY and FYNNEI. The J segment lost 6 bases and the V segment lost 3 bases, leaving 3 bases of the junction unmatched. In DNA form, the CDR3 reads TGTGCCAGCAGTGAGGGACAGGTACCCGGGGAGCTGTTTTTT. Encoded protein: CASSEGQVPGELFF.

The chain carries TRBV11-3 and TRBJ2-5; the D gene is possibly TRBD1 (5 bases). Germline V gene sequence: CDR1 SGHNT, CDR2 YENEEA. This CDR3 spans 16 amino acids. The ends were cut back, 2 bases at V and 3 bases at J, with 16 bases in the middle. The CDR3 sequence: CASSLSGDSFKETQYF. The DNA of the CDR3 is TGTGCCAGCAGCTTATCTGGAGACAGCTTTAAAGAGACCCAGTACTTC.

This clonotype was seen many times. The V gene is TRBV6-2 or TRBV6-3, the J gene TRBJ2-1, with 10 bases matching TRBD2. This CDR3 contains 14 residues. Per germline, CDR1 MNHEY and CDR2 SVGEGT. Trimming cost V 10 bases and J 3 bases; bases outside gene matches: 6. The CDR3 nucleotides are TGTGCCACCTCTAGCGGGAGAGGCTACAATGAGCAGTTCTTC. It specifies CATSSGRGYNEQFF.

This clonotype showed up just a few times. The J gene is TRBJ2-3, the V gene TRBV6-5; 7 bases map to TRBD2. There are 15 residues in the CDR3. The germline V gene encodes CDR1 MNHEY and CDR2 SVGAGI. V trimming: 2 bases; J trimming: 3 bases; junction bases outside the gene matches: 5. Here the CDR3 reads CASSYRASGTDTQYF. CDR3 nucleotides: TGTGCCAGCAGTTACAGGGCTAGCGGAACAGATACGCAGTATTTT.

This clonotype was seen repeatedly, ten times or more. The chain employs TRBV7-9 and TRBJ1-4, with unresolved D. Germline-derived CDR1 and CDR2 are SEHNR and FQNEAQ (reference sequence). The germline V and J ends were trimmed by 5 bases and 7 bases, with 17 bases remaining between them. The CDR3 is 15 amino acids. The CDR3 here is CASSMALQRGEKLFF. The CDR3 nucleotides read TGTGCCAGCAGCATGGCTTTGCAGCGGGGTGAAAAACTGTTTTTT.

This clonotype was recorded at least ten times. V usage is TRBV7-9 and J usage is TRBJ2-7; D assignment may be TRBD1 or TRBD2 (6 bases each). V lost 2 bases to trimming and J lost 2 bases, with 10 bases between them. The CDR3 runs to 14 residues. Germline CDR1 is SEHNR and CDR2 is FQNEAQ (reference sequence). The CDR3 DNA follows: TGTGCCAGCAGCTTACAGGGGAGGCCCTACGAGCAGTACTTC. As protein: CASSLQGRPYEQYF. The full variable domain, its missing parts supplied by reference TRBV7-9 and TRBJ2-7, is DTGVSQNPRHKITKRGQNVTFRCDPISEHNRLYWYRQTLGQGPEFLTYFQNEAQLEKSRLLSDRFSAERPKGSFSTLEIQRTEQGDSAMYLCASSLQGRPYEQYFGPGTRLTVT.

This clonotype was seen repeatedly, ten times or more. The chain has TRBV11-3 and TRBJ2-3, with D tentatively TRBD2 (6 bases). The CDR3 runs 16 residues. Germline-derived CDR1 and CDR2 are SGHNT and YENEEA. The V end was cut by 6 bases, the J end by 1 base, with 17 bases between. The CDR3 nucleotides are TGTGCCAGCAGTCAGCGAACGGGAGAACGCACAGATACGCAGTATTTT. Encoded protein: CASSQRTGERTDTQYF.

The rearrangement uses TRBV5-4 and TRBJ2-2; no definite D call. The CDR3 has 13 residues. Germline CDR1 is SGHNT and CDR2 is YYREEE (reference sequence). V lost 4 bases to trimming and J lost 6 bases, with 10 bases between them. CDR3 sequence (DNA): TGTGCCAGCAGCCCGGACGAGCCCGGGGAGCTGTTTTTT. The encoded protein is CASSPDEPGELFF.

This clonotype has more than one count but fewer than ten. The rearrangement links TRBV24-1 to TRBJ2-1, with D tentatively TRBD1 or TRBD2 (7 bases each). The CDR3 is made up of 13 amino acids. Trimming stripped 9 bases from V and 8 bases from J, with 16 bases between. Germline V gene data show CDR1 as KGHDR and CDR2 as SFDVKD. The DNA for the CDR3 is TGTGCCACCGGTTGGGCAGGGGGGGATGAGCAGTTCTTC. It codes for CATGWAGGDEQFF.

Ten or more counts support this clonotype. The chain couples TRBV7-8 to TRBJ2-3; D is unclear. V gave up 7 bases and J gave up 0 bases, with 17 bases separating them. Germline CDR1 SGHVS, CDR2 FQNEAQ. The CDR3 is 16 amino acids. CDR3 DNA sequence: TGTGCCAGCACCCTAATGGGGTTTACTAGCACAGATACGCAGTATTTT. It yields the protein CASTLMGFTSTDTQYF.

By share of the sample, this clonotype is medium-sized. The chain is built from TRBV27 and TRBJ2-7, with D possibly being TRBD2 (6 bases). The CDR3 totals 15 residues. Deletions cut 0 bases from V and 2 bases from J, with 11 bases between. Per germline, CDR1 MNHEY and CDR2 SMNVEV (reference sequence). CDR3 sequence reads: CASSLSSGRPYEQYF. The CDR3 nucleotides are TGTGCCAGCAGTTTATCGTCGGGGAGGCCCTACGAGCAGTACTTC.

The chain's CDR3 is CASSLWQGTYNEQFF. In DNA, the CDR3 is TGTGCCAGCAGTTTATGGCAGGGGACCTACAATGAGCAGTTCTTC. This rearrangement joins TRBV12-3 or TRBV12-4 to TRBJ2-1, with D maybe TRBD1 (6 bases). Trimming removed 2 bases at V and 2 bases at J, with 10 bases between. The CDR3 contains 15 residues.

The chain carries TRBV3-1 and TRBJ1-1; maybe TRBD1 (6 bases). CDR3 size: 14 residues. Germline V lookup: CDR1 LGHDT, CDR2 YNNKEL (reference sequence). Trimming left V 7 bases short and J 6 bases short, with 18 bases between. CDR3 in amino acids: CASIPVDRYAEAFF. CDR3 sequence (DNA): TGTGCCAGCATCCCCGTTGACAGGTACGCTGAAGCTTTCTTT. The variable domain in full, completed from reference TRBV3-1 and TRBJ1-1, reads DTAVSQTPKYLVTQMGNDKSIKCEQNLGHDTMYWYKQDSKKFLKIMFSYNNKELIINETVPNRFSPKSPDKAHLNLHINSLELGDSAVYFCASIPVDRYAEAFFGQGTRLTVV.

This clonotype was detected ten times or more. The V gene is TRBV3-1, the J gene TRBJ2-5, with D possibly matching TRBD1 (6 bases). Germline-derived CDR1 and CDR2 are LGHDT and YNNKEL (reference sequence). V lost 4 bases, J lost 4 bases, and 10 bases lay in between. The CDR3 sequence is 13 residues long. CDR3 amino acids: CASSLGGSETQYF. The CDR3 coding sequence is TGTGCCAGCAGCCTAGGGGGTTCAGAGACCCAGTACTTC.

CDR3 residues: CASTTRDQPQHF. The CDR3, as DNA: TGTGCCAGTACCACACGGGATCAGCCCCAGCATTTT. This rearrangement joins TRBV19 to TRBJ1-5; D remains ambiguous. CDR3 length equals 12 residues. The V and J ends lost 7 bases and 5 bases respectively, with 9 bases between them. CDR1 LNHDA and CDR2 SQIVND come from the germline V gene (reference sequence).

This clonotype was found many times. This sequence joins TRBV20-1 and TRBJ2-5; TRBD2 matches at 13 bases. The CDR3 consists of 15 residues. The J segment lost 3 bases and the V segment lost 6 bases, leaving 7 bases of the junction unmatched. Germline V gene sequence: CDR1 DFQATT, CDR2 SNEGSKA (reference sequence). CDR3 DNA: TGCAGTGCGATCCCAGGGACTAGCGGGAAAGAGACCCAGTACTTC. This encodes CSAIPGTSGKETQYF.

This clonotype was recorded only once. This rearrangement joins TRBV28 to TRBJ1-5, with TRBD1 as a possible D gene (6 bases). The germline V and J ends were trimmed by 7 bases and 4 bases, with 14 bases remaining between them. The CDR3 extends over 14 amino acids. Germline V gene sequence: CDR1 MDHEN, CDR2 SYDVKM. The CDR3 sequence: CASTTDRLNQPQHF. CDR3 in DNA: TGTGCCAGCACCACAGACAGGTTAAATCAGCCCCAGCATTTT. The full variable domain, rest sourced from reference TRBV28 and TRBJ1-5, is DVKVTQSSRYLVKRTGEKVFLECVQDMDHENMFWYRQDPGLGLRLIYFSYDVKMKEKGDIPEGYSVSREKKERFSLILESASTNQTSMYLCASTTDRLNQPQHFGDGTRLSIL.